This T cell receptor (beta chain) was retrieved from a study of blood T cell repertoires in COVID-19. Overall study: Acute and convalescent COVID-19 samples came from the United States, Italy and Spain. From T cells, B-cell-depleted T cells, or PBMCs came the material, which was cDNA or gDNA.

Followed longitudinally, the Seattle patients had been enrolled during active infection. In this sample, this clone turned up a few times. Original processing notes: Reference gene primer amplification in the assay estimated nucleated cell counts. Only in-frame clones appear in the TCRdb table, and some are missing; sequencing was by immunoSEQ multiplex PCR. D and trimming come from the DNA, and the V and J calls and clone size come from that table. The table lists approximately 170,000 clones, about 92% of them singletons. Between the trimmed V and J ends, which lost 6 bases and 7 bases, there was a span of 16 bases. The CDR3 has 13 residues. CDR1 and CDR2 from the germline V gene are LNHNV and YYDKDF (reference sequence).

V usage is TRBV15 and J usage is TRBJ2-7; D may be TRBD2 (5 bases). Source material: peripheral blood. This TCR derives from a woman aged 55-70 years with COVID-19, enrolled during active disease. In DNA, the CDR3 is TGTGCCACCAGAGGGCTAGCAATAGGTGAGCAGTACTTC. It yields the protein CATRGLAIGEQYF.